These 31 T cell receptor beta chains were sequenced from one sample in a study of preoperative IRX-2 immunotherapy in early breast cancer. Clones were read by immunoSEQ multiplex PCR, and TCRdb kept only the in-frame ones, dropping some. The repertoire holds fewer than 3,500 clones, with around 76% as singletons. Treatment: preoperative locoregional IRX-2 cytokine immunotherapy. Here the sequenced sample was tumor tissue, taken before IRX-2 immunotherapy. The origin of the receptors is a human donor with breast cancer.

This chain links TRBV19 with TRBJ1-1; perhaps TRBD1 as D (6 bases). The CDR3 totals 15 residues. The V end lost 2 bases, the J end lost 5 bases, and 15 bases lay between the germline ends. Germline V gene data show CDR1 as LNHDA and CDR2 as SQIVND (reference sequence). CDR3 DNA: TGTGCCAGTAGTATAAAGGCAGACAGGAGGACTGAAGCTTTCTTT. Its translation is CASSIKADRRTEAFF.

This clone was counted a single time. The chain carries TRBV6-7 and TRBJ1-1; 10 nucleotides line up with TRBD1. TRBV6-7 is annotated as an ORF whose role is uncertain. CDR3 length: 14 amino acids. The junction had 8 bases not matched to a gene; V was cut back by 6 bases and J by 7 bases. CDR3 sequence reads: CASSPGTGVSEAFF. CDR3 sequence (DNA): TGTGCCAGCAGCCCCGGGACAGGGGTTAGTGAAGCTTTCTTT.

This rearrangement joins TRBV19 to TRBJ1-2; TRBD1 aligns across 12 bases. This CDR3 spans 16 amino acids. Germline assignment: CDR1 LNHDA and CDR2 SQIVND (reference sequence). V dropped 4 bases and J dropped 8; count of bases not matched to a gene: 11. The CDR3 DNA sequence: TGTGCCAGTAGTAGTAGGGGGACAGGGGGCTATGCGGGCTACACCTTC. Protein: CASSSRGTGGYAGYTF.

The CDR3: CAWRAAEGVGAHEQYF. CDR3 bases: TGTGCCTGGAGGGCCGCTGAGGGAGTTGGCGCCCACGAGCAGTACTTC. This rearrangement joins TRBV30 to TRBJ2-7, with D possibly being TRBD2 (5 bases). V was clipped by 3 bases and J by 5 bases, with 23 bases between them. Germline-derived CDR1 and CDR2 are GTSNPN and SVGIG (reference sequence). This CDR3 region has 16 residues.

The genes are TRBV7-5 and TRBJ2-3; TRBD2, the D gene given by the table, was not confirmed from the DNA. TRBV7-5 corresponds to a pseudogene. This CDR3 spans 17 amino acids. CDR3 DNA sequence: TGTGCCAGCAGGGAAGGCGGGGGGGCCGGGCCGGCAGATACGCAGTATTTT. Its translation is CASREGGGAGPADTQYF.

This rearrangement joins TRBV7-7 to TRBJ1-1, with TRBD1 matching 9 bases. V lost 1 base and J lost 5; bases outside the gene matches: 2. CDR3 length: 14 residues. Germline-derived CDR1 and CDR2 are SSHAT and FNYEAQ (reference sequence). CDR3 nucleotide sequence: TGTGCCAGCAGCTTAGGGGACAGGGTAACTGAAGCTTTCTTT. Its protein product is CASSLGDRVTEAFF.

This clone was counted a few times. The V gene is TRBV28, the J gene TRBJ1-4, with D possibly matching TRBD1 (6 bases). The CDR3 contains 16 residues. In germline, CDR1 is MDHEN, CDR2 SYDVKM. The V end lost 6 bases, the J end lost 3 bases, and 17 bases lay between the germline ends. CDR3 in amino acids: CASSQQGPAANEKLFF. The CDR3, as DNA: TGTGCCAGCAGCCAACAGGGCCCTGCAGCTAATGAAAAACTGTTTTTT.

In its sample, this clone ranks as large. The chain employs TRBV11-3 and TRBJ1-6; 7 bases match TRBD1. Germline assignment: CDR1 SGHNT and CDR2 YENEEA. The J segment lost 13 bases and the V segment lost 5 bases, leaving 11 bases of the junction unmatched. The length of the CDR3 is 14 residues. The CDR3 DNA follows: TGTGCCAGCAGCAAACAGGGGCTCCAGTGGCCCCTCCACTTT. Translation: CASSKQGLQWPLHF.

This chain uses TRBV19 with TRBJ1-1; D gene unclear. CDR3 size: 13 residues. CDR1 LNHDA and CDR2 SQIVND come from the germline V gene (reference sequence). V lost 1 base, J lost 7 bases, and 10 bases lay in between. The CDR3 loop reads CASSIVNGIEAFF. Here the CDR3 DNA reads TGTGCCAGTAGTATAGTAAACGGGATTGAAGCTTTCTTT. Drawing the rest from reference TRBV19 and TRBJ1-1, the complete variable domain is DGGITQSPKYLFRKEGQNVTLSCEQNLNHDAMYWYRQDPGQGLRLIYYSQIVNDFQKGDIAEGYSVSREKKESFPLTVTSAQKNPTAFYLCASSIVNGIEAFFGQGTRLTVV.

V is TRBV28 and J is TRBJ1-1; TRBD1 is a possible D gene (6 bases). Between the trimmed V and J ends, which lost 5 bases and 0 bases, there was a span of 13 bases. The CDR3 has 15 amino acids. Germline V gene sequence: CDR1 MDHEN, CDR2 SYDVKM. The DNA for the CDR3 is TGTGCCAGCAGTCTTTACAGGGTAATGAACACTGAAGCTTTCTTT. Encoded protein: CASSLYRVMNTEAFF. The full variable domain, with the rest looked up from reference TRBV28 and TRBJ1-1, is DVKVTQSSRYLVKRTGEKVFLECVQDMDHENMFWYRQDPGLGLRLIYFSYDVKMKEKGDIPEGYSVSREKKERFSLILESASTNQTSMYLCASSLYRVMNTEAFFGQGTRLTVV.

The chain employs TRBV5-1 and TRBJ1-5; D might be TRBD1 (6 bases). CDR1 is SGHRS and CDR2 is YFSETQ in the germline V gene. Trimming shortened V by 3 bases and J by 7 bases, and 17 bases separated the two germline ends. The length of the CDR3 is 15 residues. CDR3 sequence: CASSWGPDRGQPQHF. CDR3 DNA: TGCGCCAGCAGCTGGGGGCCTGACCGGGGACAGCCCCAGCATTTT.

The chain recombines TRBV7-6 with TRBJ2-7; no definite D call. Germline CDR1 and CDR2: SGHVS and FNYEAQ. The ends were cut back, 5 bases at V and 3 bases at J, with 14 bases in the middle. There are 14 residues in the CDR3. The CDR3 region is CASSLRVSSYEQYF. The CDR3 nucleotides read TGTGCCAGCAGCCTTCGGGTCTCAAGCTACGAGCAGTACTTC.

V is TRBV5-1 and J is TRBJ2-2; 14 positions match TRBD2. The CDR3 extends over 18 amino acids. V gave up 4 bases and J gave up 2 bases; unmatched junction bases: 7. CDR1 is SGHRS and CDR2 is YFSETQ in the germline V gene. The CDR3 bases are TGCGCCAGCAGCCCCGGACTAGCGGGAGGACTTAACACCGGGGAGCTGTTTTTT. Encoded protein: CASSPGLAGGLNTGELFF.

The J gene is TRBJ1-6, the V gene TRBV28; possibly TRBD1 for D (5 bases). The CDR3 runs 15 residues. V lost 6 bases to trimming and J lost 7 bases, with 16 bases between them. Germline values: CDR1 MDHEN, CDR2 SYDVKM. Here the CDR3 reads CASRFTGLGNSPLHF. CDR3 coding DNA: TGTGCCAGCAGGTTCACAGGCCTAGGGAATTCACCCCTCCACTTT. Full variable domain (rest looked up from reference TRBV28 and TRBJ1-6): DVKVTQSSRYLVKRTGEKVFLECVQDMDHENMFWYRQDPGLGLRLIYFSYDVKMKEKGDIPEGYSVSREKKERFSLILESASTNQTSMYLCASRFTGLGNSPLHFGNGTRLTVT.

The chain recombines TRBV19 with TRBJ1-2; D is undetermined. Germline CDR1 reads LNHDA; CDR2 reads SQIVND (reference sequence). The CDR3 is 13 residues long. V was pared by 6 bases and J by 0 bases, with 8 bases between. Here the CDR3 DNA reads TGTGCCAGTAGAGCCGGTTCTAACTATGGCTACACCTTC. This encodes CASRAGSNYGYTF.

The chain joins TRBV10-3 to TRBJ2-2, with D unresolved. Germline loops: CDR1 ENHRY, CDR2 SYGVKD. The V end was cut by 0 bases, the J end by 4 bases, with 6 bases between. This CDR3 region has 14 residues. Here the CDR3 DNA reads TGTGCCATCAGTGAGTCATTCGGCACCGGGGAGCTGTTTTTT. Amino acid sequence: CAISESFGTGELFF.

The rearrangement joins TRBV28 to TRBJ2-5, with 8 positions matching TRBD1. The CDR3 totals 15 residues. Trimming took 5 bases from V and 5 from J; bases not matched to a gene: 10. Germline-derived CDR1 and CDR2 are MDHEN and SYDVKM. CDR3 DNA: TGTGCCAGCAGTGACCACCAGGGGGCGCGGGAGACCCAGTACTTC. Translating it yields CASSDHQGARETQYF. The complete variable domain, with remaining parts taken from reference TRBV28 and TRBJ2-5, reads DVKVTQSSRYLVKRTGEKVFLECVQDMDHENMFWYRQDPGLGLRLIYFSYDVKMKEKGDIPEGYSVSREKKERFSLILESASTNQTSMYLCASSDHQGARETQYFGPGTRLLVL.

This clone is large. This sequence joins TRBV19 and TRBJ1-4, with 8 bases lining up with TRBD1. With 3 bases clipped from V and 5 bases from J, the junction kept 14 bases outside the gene matches. The CDR3 is 18 amino acids. From germline, CDR1 is LNHDA and CDR2 SQIVND (reference sequence). CDR3 in DNA: TGTGCCAGTAGTATTGCTCTGTCCCGGACAGGGCGGAATGAAAAACTGTTTTTT. This codes for CASSIALSRTGRNEKLFF.

This clone has just one count. The rearrangement links TRBV11-3 to TRBJ2-1, with 12 bases that match TRBD2. This CDR3 is built from 16 residues. Germline CDR1 and CDR2: SGHNT and YENEEA. V lost 4 bases and J lost 5; bases outside the gene matches: 6. For the CDR3, the DNA is TGTGCCAGCAGCTCGCTAGCGGGAGGGGCCAACAATGAGCAGTTCTTC. Translated, it gives CASSSLAGGANNEQFF.

This clone was detected a few times. The chain joins TRBV11-3 to TRBJ2-7; D could derive from TRBD1 or TRBD2 (5 bases each). The length of the CDR3 is 14 residues. The germline V and J ends were trimmed by 0 bases and 1 base, with 7 bases remaining between them. Germline CDR1 is SGHNT and CDR2 is YENEEA. The CDR3 nucleotides are TGTGCCAGCAGCTTAGATGGGGGTTCCTACGAGCAGTACTTC. It specifies CASSLDGGSYEQYF.

V and J are TRBV29-1 and TRBJ2-7; the D gene is possibly TRBD1 (5 bases). The V end was cut by 4 bases, the J end by 2 bases, with 12 bases between. The CDR3 is 13 residues long. CDR1 is SQVTM and CDR2 is ANQGSEA in the germline V gene. CDR3 nucleotides: TGCAGCGTTGCTCGGCAGGGCACCTACGAGCAGTACTTC. This codes for CSVARQGTYEQYF.

This clone came up once. The gene calls are TRBV11-3 and TRBJ2-3; D could derive from TRBD1 or TRBD2 (5 bases each). The CDR3 is 15 amino acids. V was shortened by 3 bases and J by 1 base, with 11 bases between the two germline ends. CDR1 and CDR2 from the germline V gene are SGHNT and YENEEA. The CDR3 spells CASSLRGFGTDTQYF. The CDR3 bases are TGTGCCAGCAGCTTGAGGGGATTTGGCACAGATACGCAGTATTTT.

The V call is TRBV6-8, the J call TRBJ1-1; D is unclear. This CDR3 has 14 amino acids. CDR1 is MNHGY, CDR2 SAAAGT, per germline. The V end was cut by 8 bases, the J end by 4 bases, with 17 bases between. The CDR3 loop reads CASVGRFLATEAFF. CDR3 coding DNA: TGTGCCAGCGTTGGTCGATTCCTGGCCACTGAAGCTTTCTTT.

The V gene is TRBV11-3, the J gene TRBJ2-1; 7 bases agree with TRBD1. The CDR3 totals 15 residues. The ends lost 5 bases at V and 5 bases at J; junction bases unmatched: 9. The germline V gene has CDR1 SGHNT and CDR2 YENEEA. CDR3 region: CASSPRDRANNEQFF. The CDR3, as DNA: TGTGCCAGCAGCCCCCGGGACAGAGCTAACAATGAGCAGTTCTTC.

V is TRBV28 and J is TRBJ2-7, with 12 bases aligning to TRBD2. The trim removed 5 bases at V and 0 bases at J, leaving 2 bases unmatched. The CDR3 totals 15 residues. Germline assignment: CDR1 MDHEN and CDR2 SYDVKM. DNA of the CDR3: TGTGCCAGCAGTCAACTAGCGGGAGGCTCCTACGAGCAGTACTTC. Translation: CASSQLAGGSYEQYF.

The J gene is TRBJ2-2, the V gene TRBV7-6; TRBD2 might be the D (6 bases). The V end was cut by 1 base, the J end by 3 bases, with 18 bases between. Germline CDR1 and CDR2: SGHVS and FNYEAQ. CDR3 length: 18 residues. The CDR3: CASSLGRDRRDYTGELFF. CDR3 DNA: TGTGCCAGCAGCTTAGGCAGGGATCGGCGGGACTACACCGGGGAGCTGTTTTTT.

CDR3: CASSYYILGTDTQYF. CDR3 in DNA: TGTGCCAGTAGTTATTATATCTTAGGCACAGATACGCAGTATTTT. The chain employs TRBV19 and TRBJ2-3, with D uncertain. The CDR3 covers 15 residues. Germline CDR1 LNHDA, CDR2 SQIVND (reference sequence). Trimming took off 5 bases at V and 1 base at J, with 13 bases between the two ends.

V is TRBV5-1 and J is TRBJ2-7, with 9 positions matching TRBD2. Germline-derived CDR1 and CDR2 are SGHRS and YFSETQ. This CDR3 contains 14 residues. The ends lost 1 base at V and 5 bases at J; junction bases unmatched: 4. The CDR3 region is CASSLSGTSNEQYF. DNA of the CDR3: TGCGCCAGCAGCTTGTCCGGGACTAGCAACGAGCAGTACTTC.

J is TRBJ1-1 and V is TRBV6-4; D is unclear. Germline V lookup: CDR1 MRHNA, CDR2 SNTAGT. This CDR3 spans 11 amino acids. Trimming removed 6 bases from V and 0 bases from J, with 2 bases in between. CDR3 amino acids: CASRMNTEAFF. In DNA, the CDR3 is TGTGCCAGCAGAATGAACACTGAAGCTTTCTTT.

This chain links TRBV6-8 with TRBJ2-3; a weak D match, TRBD2 (7 bases). Germline CDR1 reads MNHGY; CDR2 reads SAAAGT. V was clipped by 11 bases and J by 2 bases, with 17 bases between them. This CDR3 spans 14 amino acids. The CDR3: CAGGASVVTDTQYF. In DNA form, the CDR3 reads TGTGCCGGGGGGGCCAGCGTAGTCACAGATACGCAGTATTTT.

The chain carries TRBV6-8 and TRBJ1-1, with no clear D. V lost 7 bases to trimming and J lost 0 bases, with 6 bases between them. Germline V CDR1 and CDR2: MNHGY, SAAAGT. CDR3 size: 12 residues. This CDR3 is CASKDMNTEAFF. Here the CDR3 DNA reads TGTGCCAGCAAAGACATGAACACTGAAGCTTTCTTT.